This TCR beta chain stems from a study of blood T cells in healthy people across ages. Study background: Using template switching, researchers captured about one barcoded beta molecule for each two T cells.

CDR1 and CDR2 (germline): LNHNV, YYDKDF (reference sequence). Deletions cut 6 bases from V and 0 bases from J, with 8 bases between. The CDR3 is 13 residues long. This clonotype was detected a few times. Together with a sample-barcoded 5' primer, a J-beta primer mix was included in a second PCR lasting about 6 to 11 cycles. The template-switch adaptor, which had 12 random nucleotides, put a tag on each cDNA molecule. Each CDR3 protein is one row after TCRdb ran MiXCR on the 5' RACE reads. This table holds some 1,800,000 distinct CDR3 sequences, about two fifths found once. Donors were healthy Caucasian individuals from Russia aged roughly 6 to 90. Each donor had roughly 10 milliliters of peripheral blood drawn.

This chain connects TRBV15 to TRBJ1-1; no clear D gene. The receptor was derived from a human donor in good health. Input material: blood. The CDR3 loop reads CATSRQVNTEAFF. DNA for the CDR3: TGTGCCACCAGTAGACAAGTGAACACTGAAGCTTTCTTT.